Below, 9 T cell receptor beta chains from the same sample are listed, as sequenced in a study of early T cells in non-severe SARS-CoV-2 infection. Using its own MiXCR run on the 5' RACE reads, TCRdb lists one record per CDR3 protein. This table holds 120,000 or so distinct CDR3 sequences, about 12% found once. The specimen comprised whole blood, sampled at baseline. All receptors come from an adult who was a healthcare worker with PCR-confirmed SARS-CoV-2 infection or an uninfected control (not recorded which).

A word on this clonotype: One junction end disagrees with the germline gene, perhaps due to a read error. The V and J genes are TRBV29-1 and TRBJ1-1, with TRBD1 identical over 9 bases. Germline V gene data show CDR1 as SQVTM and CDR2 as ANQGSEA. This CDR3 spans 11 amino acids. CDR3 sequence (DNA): TGCAGCGTGTGGGACAGGGTGGAAGTTTTCTTT. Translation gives CSVWDRVEVFF.

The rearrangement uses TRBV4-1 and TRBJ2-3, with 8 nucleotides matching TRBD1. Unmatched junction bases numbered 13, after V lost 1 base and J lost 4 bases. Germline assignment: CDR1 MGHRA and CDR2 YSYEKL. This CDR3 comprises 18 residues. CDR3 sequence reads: CASSQGPLGTGRADTQYF. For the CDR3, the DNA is TGCGCCAGCAGCCAAGGTCCCCTCGGGACAGGCAGGGCAGATACGCAGTATTTT.

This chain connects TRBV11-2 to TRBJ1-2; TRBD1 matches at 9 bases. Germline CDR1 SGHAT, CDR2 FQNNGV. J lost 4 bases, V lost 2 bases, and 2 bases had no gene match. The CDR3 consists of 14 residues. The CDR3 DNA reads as TGTGCCAGCAGCTTAAAGACAGGGGGCTATGGCTACACCTTC. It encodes CASSLKTGGYGYTF.

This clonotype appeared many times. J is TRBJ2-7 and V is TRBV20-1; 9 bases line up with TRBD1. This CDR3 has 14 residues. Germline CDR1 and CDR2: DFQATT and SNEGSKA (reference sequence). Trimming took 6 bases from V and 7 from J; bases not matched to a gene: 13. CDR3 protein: CSAPTGTGSREQYF. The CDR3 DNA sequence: TGCAGTGCCCCTACGGGGACAGGGAGTCGAGAGCAGTACTTC.

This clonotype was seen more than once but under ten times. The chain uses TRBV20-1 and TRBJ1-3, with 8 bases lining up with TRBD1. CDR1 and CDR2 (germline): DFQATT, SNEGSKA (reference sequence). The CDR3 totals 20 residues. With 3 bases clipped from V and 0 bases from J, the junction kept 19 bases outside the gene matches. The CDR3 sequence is CSARGRDGTGRFYSGNTIYF. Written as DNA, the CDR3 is TGCAGTGCTAGGGGGCGGGACGGGACAGGACGCTTCTACTCTGGAAACACCATATATTTT.

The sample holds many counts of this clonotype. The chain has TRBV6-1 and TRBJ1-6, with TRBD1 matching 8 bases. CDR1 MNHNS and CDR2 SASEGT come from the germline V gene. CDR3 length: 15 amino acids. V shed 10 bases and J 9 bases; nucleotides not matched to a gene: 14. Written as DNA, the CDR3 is TGTGCCACAACGAAACACAGGGGGATCGGTTCACCCCTCCACTTT. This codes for CATTKHRGIGSPLHF.

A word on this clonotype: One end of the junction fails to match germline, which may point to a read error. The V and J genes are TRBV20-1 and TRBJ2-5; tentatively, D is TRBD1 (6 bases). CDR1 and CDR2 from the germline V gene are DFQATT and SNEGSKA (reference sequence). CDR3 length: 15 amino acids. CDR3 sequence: CSAGDPSTGEETQYF. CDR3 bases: TGCAGTGCTGGAGATCCGTCGACAGGAGAGGAGACCCAGTACTTC.

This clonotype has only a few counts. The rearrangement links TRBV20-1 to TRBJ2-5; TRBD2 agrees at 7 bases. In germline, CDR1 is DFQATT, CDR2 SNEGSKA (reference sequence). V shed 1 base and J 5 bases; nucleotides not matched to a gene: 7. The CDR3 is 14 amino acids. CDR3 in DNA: TGCAGTGCTAGAGTCCTCAGCGGGGACGAGACCCAGTACTTC. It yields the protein CSARVLSGDETQYF.

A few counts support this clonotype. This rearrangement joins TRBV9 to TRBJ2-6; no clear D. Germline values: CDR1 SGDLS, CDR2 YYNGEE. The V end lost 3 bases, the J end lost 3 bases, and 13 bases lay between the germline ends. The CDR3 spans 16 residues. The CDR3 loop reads CASSAPARSGANVLTF. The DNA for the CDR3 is TGTGCCAGCAGCGCCCCCGCGCGCAGTGGGGCCAACGTCCTGACTTTC.